This TCR beta chain appears in the sequencing data of a study of Tregs in tolerant kidney transplant recipients. Study results and limitations: For some patients, primers changed over time, blocking nucleotide-level comparison.

Trimming cost V 5 bases and J 1 base; bases outside gene matches: 3. This CDR3 contains 15 residues. Per the germline V gene, CDR1 is MDHEN and CDR2 is SYDVKM. The sample holds one count of this clone. As yet, its antigen is unknown. Produced via immunoSEQ multiplex PCR; TCRdb's table is partial and in-frame only. The sample has 110,000 or so clones, 90% seen once. The receptor's source is a human donor who received a combined kidney and bone marrow transplant. Material: CD4+ T cells from blood, obtained before the transplant. The chain uses TRBV28 and TRBJ2-7; 12 bases match TRBD2. The CDR3 nucleotides are TGTGCCAGCAGTCCCGGACTAGCGGGATCCTACGAGCAGTACTTC. This translates into CASSPGLAGSYEQYF.